This T cell receptor beta chain was captured in a study of shared clonotypes between healthy human individuals. Study-wide context: A donor's plate count was three for CD4 naive and three for CD4 memory; CD8 naive had two and CD8 memory one.

Regarding this clone: The antigen is unknown. Other DNA sequences within the sample encode an identical CDR3.

Using immunoSEQ multiplex PCR, the repertoire was profiled, and TCRdb retains in-frame clones only, with some absent. Among some 2.1 million clones listed, approximately 95% were seen once. CD45RO negativity and positive selection for CCR7 defined naive CD8 cells, a population that excluded terminally differentiated effector memory CD45RA+ cells. The study's findings and limits: Among donors, clonotype sharing was expected to be affected by sequencing depth.

The sequence derives from a man between 18 and 29 years old in good health. Sequencing was carried out using naive CD8+ T cells sorted from blood.

CDR3 sequence reads: CASSSTGGTEAFF. The CDR3 DNA follows: TGCGCCAGCAGCTCTACAGGGGGCACTGAAGCTTTCTTT. The chain couples TRBV5-1 to TRBJ1-1; 8 bases are shared with TRBD1. The CDR3 has 13 amino acids. The trim removed 3 bases at V and 4 bases at J, leaving 2 bases unmatched. Germline values: CDR1 SGHRS, CDR2 YFSETQ.